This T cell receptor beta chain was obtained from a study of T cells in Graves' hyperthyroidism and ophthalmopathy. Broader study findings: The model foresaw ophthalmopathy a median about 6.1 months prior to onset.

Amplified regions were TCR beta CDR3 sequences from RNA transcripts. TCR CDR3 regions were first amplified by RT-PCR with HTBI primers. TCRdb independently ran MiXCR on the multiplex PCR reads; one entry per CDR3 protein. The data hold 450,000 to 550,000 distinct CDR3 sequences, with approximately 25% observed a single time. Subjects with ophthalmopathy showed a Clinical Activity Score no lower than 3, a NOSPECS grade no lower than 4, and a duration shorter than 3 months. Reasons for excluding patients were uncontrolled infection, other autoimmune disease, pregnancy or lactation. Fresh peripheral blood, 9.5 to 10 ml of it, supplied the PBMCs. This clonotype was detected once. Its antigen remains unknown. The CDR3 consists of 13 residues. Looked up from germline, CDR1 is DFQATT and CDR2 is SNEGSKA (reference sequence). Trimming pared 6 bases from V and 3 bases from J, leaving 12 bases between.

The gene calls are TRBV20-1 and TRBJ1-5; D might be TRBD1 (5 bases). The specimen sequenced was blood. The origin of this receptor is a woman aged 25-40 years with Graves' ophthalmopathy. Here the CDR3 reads CSARGGDNQPQHF. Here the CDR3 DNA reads TGCAGTGCAAGGGGTGGGGACAATCAGCCCCAGCATTTT.